One T cell receptor beta chain is described in this entry. The method was immunoSEQ multiplex PCR; TCRdb's version includes in-frame clones alone and lacks a portion of them. The top ten hold less than 4.5% of the sample, which has about 130,000 clones, more than 70% seen once. These data come from a study of blood T cell repertoires in COVID-19. Trimming took 3 bases from V and 6 from J, leaving 14 bases between them. The CDR3 is 14 amino acids. In germline, CDR1 is MNHEY, CDR2 SMNVEV (reference sequence). The chain couples TRBV27 to TRBJ1-1; the D is unclear. The source material was peripheral blood. The sequence derives from a woman aged 60-75 years with acute or convalescent COVID-19. CDR3: CASSFGVGRAEAFF. The CDR3 region has the DNA TGTGCCAGCAGTTTTGGTGTGGGGAGGGCTGAAGCTTTCTTT.